The 26 T cell receptor beta chains listed next were all sequenced from one sample in a study of cytomegalovirus exposure and HLA in healthy donors. PCR involved 60 Vbeta and 13 Jbeta primers. Repertoires were generated with immunoSEQ multiplex PCR, while TCRdb's copy carries only in-frame clones and drops some. The profile shows 140,000 or so clones, about 75% of them singletons. Specimen: PBMCs. The receptor set was obtained from a woman aged 25 to 39 in good health and CMV-seronegative.

V and J are TRBV11-2 and TRBJ1-2; D remains ambiguous. This CDR3 has 13 amino acids. V gave up 5 bases and J gave up 5 bases, with 12 bases separating them. The germline V gene has CDR1 SGHAT and CDR2 FQNNGV. The CDR3 DNA sequence: TGTGCCAGCAGCCAACCCCCGGGGTATGGCTACACCTTC. This codes for CASSQPPGYGYTF.

This clone occurred once. J is TRBJ2-3 and V is TRBV4-2; 9 bases agree with TRBD2. The CDR3 totals 15 residues. V shed 6 bases, J shed 2 bases, and the junction held 6 bases outside the gene matches. The germline CDR1 and CDR2 sequences are LGHNA and YNFKEQ. In DNA form, the CDR3 reads TGTGCCAGCAGTGACAGCGGGGGGCACACAGATACGCAGTATTTT. It codes for CASSDSGGHTDTQYF.

J is TRBJ2-5 and V is TRBV7-2; 11 bases match TRBD2. The V and J ends lost 5 bases and 5 bases, in that order; junction bases with no gene match: 19. Germline-derived CDR1 and CDR2 are SGHTA and FQGNSA. This CDR3 has 19 amino acids. CDR3 bases: TGTGCCAGCAGCCCATTAGCGGGGGGGCTATGGGAGGGTGGGGAGACCCAGTACTTC. This sequence encodes CASSPLAGGLWEGGETQYF.

V is TRBV18 and J is TRBJ1-1; D may be TRBD1 (5 bases). This CDR3 region has 14 residues. Germline assignment: CDR1 KGHSH and CDR2 LQKENI. Trimming took 6 bases from V and 1 from J, leaving 12 bases between them. CDR3 nucleotides: TGTGCCAGCTCCCCGGGACTATCGAACACTGAAGCTTTCTTT. Amino acids: CASSPGLSNTEAFF.

This chain links TRBV15 with TRBJ1-2, with a weak D call TRBD1 (5 bases). Germline CDR1 LNHNV, CDR2 YYDKDF (reference sequence). The CDR3 contains 11 residues. With 7 bases removed from V and 2 bases from J, the gap between germline ends came to 5 bases. The CDR3 DNA reads TGTGCCACCACAGGGAACTATGGCTACACCTTC. Translated, it gives CATTGNYGYTF. Full variable domain (missing parts from reference TRBV15 and TRBJ1-2): DAMVIQNPRYQVTQFGKPVTLSCSQTLNHNVMYWYQQKSSQAPKLLFHYYDKDFNNEADTPDNFQSRRPNTSFCFLDIRSPGLGDTAMYLCATTGNYGYTFGSGTRLTVV.

The V gene is TRBV6-4, the J gene TRBJ1-1; 10 bases fit TRBD1. The CDR3 runs to 16 residues. Germline V CDR1 and CDR2: MRHNA, SNTAGT. Losses at the gene ends were 4 bases for V and 0 bases for J; bases not matched to a gene: 5. The CDR3 loop reads CASSAGTGDLNTEAFF. CDR3 DNA sequence: TGTGCCAGCAGTGCCGGGACAGGGGACCTGAACACTGAAGCTTTCTTT.

V gene TRBV6-6 combines with J gene TRBJ1-4, with D maybe TRBD1 (5 bases). This CDR3 has 14 amino acids. From germline, CDR1 is MNHNY and CDR2 SVGAGI (reference sequence). Trimming left V 2 bases short and J 9 bases short, with 13 bases between. The CDR3 DNA reads TGTGCCAGCAGTTACGGCGGGGACGGAAAAAAACTGTTTTTT. This translates into CASSYGGDGKKLFF.

The rearrangement uses TRBV2 and TRBJ1-5, with 8 bases that match TRBD1. Trimming at V came to 6 bases and at J to 6 bases, leaving 10 bases not matched to a gene. This CDR3 contains 15 residues. CDR1 is SNHLY, CDR2 FYNNEI, per germline. The CDR3 DNA reads as TGTGCCAGCAGAGACGACAGGGGAAAGAGTCAGCCCCAGCATTTT. Translation gives CASRDDRGKSQPQHF.

The chain has TRBV29-1 and TRBJ1-1; D not certain. With 3 bases removed from V and 10 bases from J, the gap between germline ends came to 6 bases. Germline-derived CDR1 and CDR2 are SQVTM and ANQGSEA. The CDR3 sequence is 9 residues long. CDR3 bases: TGCAGCGTTGAGGAGCTAGCTTTCTTT. It yields the protein CSVEELAFF.

This clone was recorded only once. The genes are TRBV9 and TRBJ2-2; D possibly corresponds to TRBD2 (6 bases). V dropped 4 bases and J dropped 6 bases, with 10 bases sitting between them. This CDR3 region has 13 residues. The germline V gene encodes CDR1 SGDLS and CDR2 YYNGEE. CDR3 nucleotide sequence: TGTGCCAGCAGCACCTGGGACTCCGGGGAGCTGTTTTTT. Protein product: CASSTWDSGELFF.

The rearrangement links TRBV6-5 to TRBJ1-2; 9 bases agree with TRBD1. Germline CDR1 and CDR2: MNHEY and SVGAGI. The CDR3 contains 12 residues. The V and J ends lost 5 bases and 5 bases, in that order; junction bases with no gene match: 0. The CDR3 is CASSGQGYGYTF. CDR3 sequence (DNA): TGTGCCAGCAGTGGACAGGGGTATGGCTACACCTTC.

This clone was observed once. The same CDR3 also results from other DNA sequences found in this sample. The J gene is TRBJ2-7, the V gene TRBV18, with D possibly being TRBD1 (5 bases). Trimming pared 1 base from V and 0 bases from J, leaving 7 bases between. Germline V gene sequence: CDR1 KGHSH, CDR2 LQKENI. CDR3 length: 14 amino acids. For the CDR3, the DNA is TGTGCCAGCTCACCACTTGACAGCTCCTACGAGCAGTACTTC. Its translation: CASSPLDSSYEQYF.

The chain joins TRBV5-1 to TRBJ1-2; TRBD1 matches at 7 bases. V was clipped by 4 bases and J by 1 base; unmatched bases: 10. There are 16 residues in the CDR3. The germline V gene encodes CDR1 SGHRS and CDR2 YFSETQ. The CDR3 DNA reads TGCGCCAGCAGCCTGACCGGGGACAGAAATAACTATGGCTACACCTTC. Residues: CASSLTGDRNNYGYTF.

This chain uses TRBV9 with TRBJ2-5, with D possibly being TRBD2 (5 bases). The V end lost 0 bases, the J end lost 4 bases, and 13 bases lay between the germline ends. This CDR3 spans 15 amino acids. CDR1 is SGDLS and CDR2 is YYNGEE in the germline V gene. In DNA form, the CDR3 reads TGTGCCAGCAGCGTAGGCACTAGTGGAGGAGAGACCCAGTACTTC. Encoded protein: CASSVGTSGGETQYF.

The chain joins TRBV7-2 to TRBJ1-6; D perhaps matches TRBD1 (6 bases). V was pared by 1 base and J by 10 bases, with 20 bases between. Looked up from germline, CDR1 is SGHTA and CDR2 is FQGNSA. The CDR3 contains 17 residues. Here the CDR3 reads CASSLDPLRGGSSPLHF. In DNA form, the CDR3 reads TGTGCCAGCAGCTTAGATCCTCTCAGGGGTGGGAGCTCACCCCTCCACTTT.

This clone was counted once. V usage is TRBV7-2 and J usage is TRBJ2-5; unclear D gene. CDR3 length: 17 amino acids. Trimming left V 0 bases short and J 0 bases short, with 14 bases between. Germline V gives CDR1 SGHTA, CDR2 FQGNSA. CDR3 in DNA: TGTGCCAGCAGCTTAGCGCCAACCGTCCGGGACCAAGAGACCCAGTACTTC. This encodes CASSLAPTVRDQETQYF.

A few counts support this clone. V is TRBV5-4 and J is TRBJ2-2, with D possibly being TRBD2 (5 bases). The CDR3 is 15 amino acids. The V end was cut by 0 bases, the J end by 5 bases, with 11 bases between. Looked up from germline, CDR1 is SGHNT and CDR2 is YYREEE (reference sequence). As DNA, the CDR3 is TGTGCCAGCAGCTTGGCGGGATTAGGGACCGGGGAGCTGTTTTTT. Protein: CASSLAGLGTGELFF.

The CDR3 DNA follows: TGTGCCAGCTCACCGGGGGGGAGAGCGGAGACCCAGTACTTC. Protein: CASSPGGRAETQYF. J is TRBJ2-5 and V is TRBV18; TRBD2 agrees at 7 bases. CDR1 is KGHSH and CDR2 is LQKENI in the germline V gene. V trimming: 3 bases; J trimming: 5 bases; junction bases outside the gene matches: 6. The CDR3 runs to 14 residues.

The J gene is TRBJ1-1, the V gene TRBV29-1, with 10 nucleotides matching TRBD1. CDR1 and CDR2 (germline): SQVTM, ANQGSEA. V gave up 7 bases and J gave up 7 bases; unmatched junction bases: 9. CDR3 size: 13 residues. DNA of the CDR3: TGCAGCGCCCTGACAGGGGGCACTGGTGAAGCTTTCTTT. This sequence encodes CSALTGGTGEAFF.

The CDR3 loop reads CASSLRGGTEAFF. For the CDR3, the DNA is TGTGCCAGCAGCTTGAGGGGGGGAACTGAAGCTTTCTTT. The chain joins TRBV7-7 to TRBJ1-1, with a tentative D call TRBD1 (6 bases). Trimming shortened V by 3 bases and J by 5 bases, and 10 bases separated the two germline ends. The CDR3 runs to 13 residues. CDR1 is SSHAT, CDR2 FNYEAQ, per germline (reference sequence).

The chain joins TRBV6-4 to TRBJ2-1, with a weak D call TRBD1 (6 bases). V lost 3 bases to trimming and J lost 9 bases, with 15 bases between them. Germline V gene data show CDR1 as MRHNA and CDR2 as SNTAGT. CDR3 length: 14 residues. In DNA, the CDR3 is TGTGCCAGCAGTGAGGCAGGGGAGTATGGTGAGCAGTTCTTC. Its protein is CASSEAGEYGEQFF.

This chain links TRBV5-1 with TRBJ1-1; no clear D. The germline V gene encodes CDR1 SGHRS and CDR2 YFSETQ. The length of the CDR3 is 14 residues. V lost 1 base and J lost 5, with 12 bases in between. CDR3 sequence reads: CASSLTLTGTEAFF. CDR3 nucleotide sequence: TGCGCCAGCAGCTTGACCCTGACTGGGACTGAAGCTTTCTTT.

This clone showed up just a few times. The chain recombines TRBV9 with TRBJ1-2; 7 nucleotides agree with TRBD1. The CDR3 runs to 14 residues. Trimming took 0 bases from V and 7 from J; bases not matched to a gene: 6. Germline V gene data show CDR1 as SGDLS and CDR2 as YYNGEE. The CDR3 region has the DNA TGTGCCAGCAGCGTAGACAGGGGATTCGGTGGCTACACCTTC. Translating it yields CASSVDRGFGGYTF.

The chain is built from TRBV18 and TRBJ2-7; D unclear. V was cut by 4 bases and J by 1 base, with 8 bases left in between. This CDR3 has 13 residues. Germline V gene lookup returns CDR1 KGHSH and CDR2 LQKENI. CDR3 sequence (DNA): TGTGCCAGCTCACGCTACGGGTCCTACGAGCAGTACTTC. Its protein is CASSRYGSYEQYF. The variable domain in full, completed from reference TRBV18 and TRBJ2-7, reads NAGVMQNPRHLVRRRGQEARLRCSPMKGHSHVYWYRQLPEEGLKFMVYLQKENIIDESGMPKERFSAEFPKEGPSILRIQQVVRGDSAAYFCASSRYGSYEQYFGPGTRLTVT.

The chain recombines TRBV23-1 with TRBJ2-3; maybe TRBD2 (6 bases). TRBV23-1 falls under the ORF class, with uncertain function. The CDR3 totals 17 residues. Trimming shortened V by 2 bases and J by 1 base, and 16 bases separated the two germline ends. CDR3 sequence: CASSQTELGTGTDTQYF. CDR3 coding DNA: TGCGCCAGCAGTCAAACCGAACTAGGGACTGGCACAGATACGCAGTATTTT.

CDR3 DNA sequence: TGTGCCAGCAGTTGGGAGGATCAGCCCCAGCATTTT. Its translation is CASSWEDQPQHF. J is TRBJ1-5 and V is TRBV27, with D uncertain. V was cut by 4 bases and J by 5 bases, with 6 bases left in between. The germline V gene has CDR1 MNHEY and CDR2 SMNVEV (reference sequence). The CDR3 spans 12 residues.